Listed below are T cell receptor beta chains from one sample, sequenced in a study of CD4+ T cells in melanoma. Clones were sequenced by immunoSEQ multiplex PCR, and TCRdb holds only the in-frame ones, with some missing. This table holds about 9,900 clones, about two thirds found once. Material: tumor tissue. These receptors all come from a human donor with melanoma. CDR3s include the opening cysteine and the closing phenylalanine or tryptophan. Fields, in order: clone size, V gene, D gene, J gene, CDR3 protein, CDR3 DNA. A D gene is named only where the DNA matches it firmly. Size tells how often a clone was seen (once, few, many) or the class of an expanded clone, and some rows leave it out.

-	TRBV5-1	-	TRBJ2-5	CASSLGSGDGETQYF	TGCGCCAGCAGCTTGGGGTCAGGGGATGGGGAGACCCAGTACTTC
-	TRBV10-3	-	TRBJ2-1	CAISEGTGAAYNEQFF	TGTGCCATCAGTGAAGGGACCGGAGCCGCCTACAATGAGCAGTTCTTC
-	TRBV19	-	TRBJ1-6	CASSEAYNSPLHF	TGTGCCAGTAGTGAAGCCTATAATTCACCCCTCCACTTT
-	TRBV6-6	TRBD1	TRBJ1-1	CASSRQGKNTEAFF	TGTGCCAGCAGCCGACAGGGAAAGAACACTGAAGCTTTCTTT
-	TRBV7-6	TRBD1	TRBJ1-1	CASSLGARGITEAFF	TGTGCCAGCAGCTTGGGGGCCAGGGGGATCACTGAAGCTTTCTTT
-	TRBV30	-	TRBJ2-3	CAMDVVGGATDTQYF	TGTGCCATGGACGTCGTAGGGGGGGCGACAGATACGCAGTATTTT
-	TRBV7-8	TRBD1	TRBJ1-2	CASSSSGTGAGWYGYTF	TGTGCCAGCAGCTCCAGCGGGACAGGGGCGGGGTGGTATGGCTACACCTTC
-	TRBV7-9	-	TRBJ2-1	CASSIGEDNEQFF	TGTGCCAGCAGCATTGGGGAAGACAATGAGCAGTTCTTC
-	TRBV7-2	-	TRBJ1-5	CASSPAKTRSLMAQHF	TGTGCCAGCAGCCCAGCTAAAACACGAAGCCTTATGGCCCAGCATTTT
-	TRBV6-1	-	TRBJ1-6	CASRRGPVNNSPLHF	TGTGCCAGCAGGAGGGGACCCGTCAATAATTCACCCCTCCACTTT
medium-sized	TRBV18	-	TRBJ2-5	CASSRTLETQYF	TGTGCCAGCTCACGTACCCTAGAGACCCAGTACTTC
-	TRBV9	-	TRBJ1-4	CASSPSWGGPEKLFF	TGTGCCAGCAGCCCCAGCTGGGGGGGGCCTGAAAAACTGTTTTTT
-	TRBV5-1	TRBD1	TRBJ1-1	CASSAQGARVTEAFF	TGCGCCAGCAGCGCACAGGGGGCGCGAGTCACTGAAGCTTTCTTT
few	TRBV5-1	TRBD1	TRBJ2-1	CASSLGSGGVSYNEQFF	TGCGCCAGCAGCTTGGGCTCAGGGGGAGTTTCCTACAATGAGCAGTTCTTC
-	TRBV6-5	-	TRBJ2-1	CASRPSGGYNEQFF	TGTGCCAGCAGACCTTCGGGTGGGTACAATGAGCAGTTCTTC
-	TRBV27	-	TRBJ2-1	CASSLSGGAHNEQFF	TGTGCCAGCAGTTTATCGGGGGGGGCCCACAATGAGCAGTTCTTC